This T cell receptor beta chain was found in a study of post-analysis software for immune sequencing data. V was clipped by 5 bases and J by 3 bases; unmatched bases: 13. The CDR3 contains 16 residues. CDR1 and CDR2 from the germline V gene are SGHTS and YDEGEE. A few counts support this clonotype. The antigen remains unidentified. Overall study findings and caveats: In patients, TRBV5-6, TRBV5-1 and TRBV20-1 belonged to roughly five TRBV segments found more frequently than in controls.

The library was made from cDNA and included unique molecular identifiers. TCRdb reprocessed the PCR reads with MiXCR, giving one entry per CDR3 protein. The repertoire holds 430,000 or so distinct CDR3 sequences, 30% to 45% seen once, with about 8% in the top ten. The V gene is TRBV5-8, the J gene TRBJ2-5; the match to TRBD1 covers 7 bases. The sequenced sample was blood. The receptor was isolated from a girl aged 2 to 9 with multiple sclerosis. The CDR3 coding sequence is TGTGCCAGCAGTTACTACCTCGGGACAGTGAAAGAGACCCAGTACTTC. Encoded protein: CASSYYLGTVKETQYF. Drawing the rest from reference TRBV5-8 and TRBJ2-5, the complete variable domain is EAGVTQSPTHLIKTRGQQATLRCSPISGHTSVYWYQQALGLGLQFLLWYDEGEERNRGNFPPRFSGRQFPNYSSELNVNALELEDSALYLCASSYYLGTVKETQYFGPGTRLLVL.